These T cell receptor beta chains were read from a single sample in a study of T-cell memory formation after mild COVID-19. TCRdb processed the 5' RACE reads anew with MiXCR; each CDR3 protein has one entry. The sample holds about 470,000 distinct CDR3 sequences, 20% to 25% seen once. Sequenced input: PBMCs or a T cell subset sorted from them (not recorded which). Source of these receptors: an adult woman who had mild COVID-19 (a few samples of this study predate the infection). Cell type and time point are not known. Each CDR3 is given with its conserved first and last residue. Each record gives: D gene, V gene, clone size, J gene, CDR3 DNA, CDR3 protein. D genes are given only for firm matches. Some rows have no size entry. The others give once, few or many, or a class for an expanded clone.

D: TRBD2
V: TRBV5-6
size: .
J: TRBJ2-7
DNA: TGTGCCAGCAGTCCTCTAGCGGGGGCTTTATACGAGCAGTACTTC
CDR3: CASSPLAGALYEQYF

D: .
V: TRBV7-2
size: .
J: TRBJ2-5
DNA: TGTGCCAGCAGCTTAGTCCCACGGCAAGAGACCCAGTACTTC
CDR3: CASSLVPRQETQYF

D: TRBD1
V: TRBV5-6
size: .
J: TRBJ2-2
DNA: TGTGCCAGCAGCCTACAGGGACAGGAGAGTACCGGGGAGCTGTTTTTT
CDR3: CASSLQGQESTGELFF

D: .
V: TRBV5-5
size: .
J: TRBJ2-6
DNA: TGTGCCAGCAGCTTCCTGCCGTCCTCTGGGGCCAACGTCCTGACTTTC
CDR3: CASSFLPSSGANVLTF

D: .
V: TRBV24-1
size: many
J: TRBJ2-7
DNA: TGTGCCACCAGTCCCTCAGGGGGGGGCTACGAGCAGTACTTC
CDR3: CATSPSGGGYEQYF

D: .
V: TRBV12-3/TRBV12-4
size: many
J: TRBJ2-7
DNA: TGTGCCAGCAGCCCCCCTAGTTACGAGCAGTACTTC
CDR3: CASSPPSYEQYF

D: TRBD1
V: TRBV29-1
size: few
J: TRBJ1-1
DNA: TGCAGCGTTGCTGCGGGACAGGGTACAGCTTTCTTT
CDR3: CSVAAGQGTAFF

D: .
V: TRBV12-3/TRBV12-4
size: .
J: TRBJ2-1
DNA: TGTGCCAGCGCTGTGGGGACGGAATATGGGCAGTTCTTC
CDR3: CASAVGTEYGQFF

D: .
V: TRBV4-1
size: few
J: TRBJ2-1
DNA: TGCGCCAGCAGCCAAGAAAGTTCAGCCTACAATGAGCAGTTCTTC
CDR3: CASSQESSAYNEQFF

D: TRBD1
V: TRBV9
size: few
J: TRBJ2-1
DNA: TGTGCCAGCAGCGTTTTAGGACAGGGGGCCGATGAGCAGTTCTTC
CDR3: CASSVLGQGADEQFF

D: .
V: TRBV7-2
size: .
J: TRBJ2-3
DNA: TGTGCCAGCAGCCCGGTGGGAGGGGGCAGAACAGATACGCAGTATTTT
CDR3: CASSPVGGGRTDTQYF

D: .
V: TRBV4-1
size: .
J: TRBJ2-7
DNA: TGCGCCAGCAGCCAAGCGACCACCCCCTACGAGCAGTACTTC
CDR3: CASSQATTPYEQYF

D: .
V: TRBV15
size: few
J: TRBJ1-1
DNA: TGTGCCACCAGCATGGTAAGGACGGTCAACACTGAAGCTTTCTTT
CDR3: CATSMVRTVNTEAFF

D: .
V: TRBV5-6
size: few
J: TRBJ2-5
DNA: TGTGCCAGCAACCCATGGCCCGCCTCGGCCCAGTACTTC
CDR3: CASNPWPASAQYF

D: TRBD1
V: TRBV12-3/TRBV12-4
size: many
J: TRBJ1-2
DNA: TGTGCCAGCAGTCCAGGGGCAGGGGGTGGCTACACCTTC
CDR3: CASSPGAGGGYTF

D: .
V: TRBV2
size: many
J: TRBJ2-1
DNA: TGTGCCAGCAGGGACGTCGCCTACAATGAGCAGTTCTTC
CDR3: CASRDVAYNEQFF

D: .
V: TRBV4-1
size: once
J: TRBJ1-4
DNA: TGCGCCACTCAAGAACAGTTCCCAACTAATGAAAAACTGTTTTTT
CDR3: CATQEQFPTNEKLFF

D: .
V: TRBV7-9
size: few
J: TRBJ1-2
DNA: TGTGCCAGCAGCGGTCCGGCTGGCTACACCTTC
CDR3: CASSGPAGYTF